This TCR beta chain was retrieved from a study of shared clonotypes between healthy human individuals. Notes on the study in general: As a rule, naive subsets had a larger estimated richness than memory subsets.

Trimming at V came to 2 bases and at J to 0 bases, leaving 4 bases not matched to a gene. Germline assignment: CDR1 MGHDK and CDR2 SYGVNS. The CDR3 sequence is 16 residues long. This clone was counted between two and nine times. Its matching antigen is unknown. At deep level, the assay was performed. Sequenced by immunoSEQ multiplex PCR; TCRdb stores in-frame clones only, minus some. The profile shows 550,000 to 850,000 clones, 72% of them singletons. The clonotype originates from a woman in her thirties in good health. This chain links TRBV25-1 with TRBJ2-3; TRBD2 matches at 8 bases. The sample taken for sequencing was memory CD4+ T cells sorted from blood. As for subset: CD45RA-negative fraction. As DNA, the CDR3 is TGTGCCAGCAGTGAAAGGGAGCGGGAGAGCACAGATACGCAGTATTTT. Encoded protein: CASSERERESTDTQYF.